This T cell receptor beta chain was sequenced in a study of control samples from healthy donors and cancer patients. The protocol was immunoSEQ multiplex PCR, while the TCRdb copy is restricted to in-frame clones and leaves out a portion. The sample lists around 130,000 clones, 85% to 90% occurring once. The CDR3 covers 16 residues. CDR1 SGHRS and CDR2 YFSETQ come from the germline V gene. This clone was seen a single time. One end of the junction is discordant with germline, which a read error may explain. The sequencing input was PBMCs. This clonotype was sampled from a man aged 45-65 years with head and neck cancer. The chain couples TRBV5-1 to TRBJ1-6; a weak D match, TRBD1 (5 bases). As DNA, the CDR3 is TGCGCCAGCGGCTTGGGGCAGGGCGTAGATAATTCACCCCTCCACTTT. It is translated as CASGLGQGVDNSPLHF.